This T cell receptor (beta chain) was sequenced in a study of cytomegalovirus exposure and HLA in healthy donors. Study-level findings and limits: The study recorded 160 or so TCR beta chains that were cytomegalovirus-associated. A few chains tied to CMV proved CMV antigen-specific in vitro. Subsequent analysis revealed that first-cohort TCR clusters tended to co-occur in the 100 to 150 validation repertoires.

CDR3 length: 11 amino acids. The germline gives CDR1 MNHNY, CDR2 SVGAGI (reference sequence). V was shortened by 11 bases and J by 1 base, with 8 bases between the two germline ends. Data came from immunoSEQ multiplex PCR; TCRdb stores just in-frame clones and leaves some out. Here the sample spans some 240,000 clones, over 80% being singletons. About this clone itself: The antigen is unknown.

Source material: PBMCs. The sequence derives from a woman between 18 and 29 years old in good health and CMV-seronegative. The chain uses TRBV6-6 and TRBJ1-2; maybe TRBD1 (5 bases). The CDR3 spells CAARGNYGYTF. The CDR3 DNA is TGTGCCGCTAGGGGTAACTATGGCTACACCTTC.